What follows are 23 T cell receptor beta chains derived from one specimen sequenced in a study of T cells in Graves' hyperthyroidism and ophthalmopathy. Amplification of TCR beta CDR3 regions used RNA as the template. First-round RT-PCR targeting the TCR CDR3 was performed with the HTBI primer set. TCRdb recomputed calls from the multiplex PCR reads with MiXCR, one row per CDR3 protein. The data hold hundreds of thousands of distinct CDR3 sequences, with approximately 36% observed a single time. The sequenced sample was blood. All receptors derive from a woman aged 40 to 50 with Graves' hyperthyroidism.

V and J are TRBV7-8 and TRBJ2-2, with 13 nucleotides matching TRBD2. The junction had 2 bases not matched to a gene; V was cut back by 4 bases and J by 0 bases. The CDR3 has 17 residues. Germline V gene data show CDR1 as SGHVS and CDR2 as FQNEAQ. CDR3 DNA: TGTGCCAGCAGCTGGACTAGCGGGGGCCCGAACACCGGGGAGCTGTTTTTT. Translation gives CASSWTSGGPNTGELFF.

The CDR3 is CAISDGQGSNEQYF. The CDR3 DNA reads TGTGCCATCAGTGACGGGCAGGGTAGTAACGAGCAGTACTTC. The chain joins TRBV10-3 to TRBJ2-7; TRBD1 is a possible D gene (5 bases). V lost 3 bases and J lost 5, with 14 bases in between. Germline V gives CDR1 ENHRY, CDR2 SYGVKD. CDR3 length: 14 residues.

The chain recombines TRBV7-6 with TRBJ2-3, with 11 bases fitting TRBD2. The trim removed 1 base at V and 2 bases at J, leaving 8 bases unmatched. The CDR3 is 18 residues long. Germline V CDR1 and CDR2: SGHVS, FNYEAQ. The CDR3, as DNA: TGTGCCAGCAGCTTAGACGGACTAGCGGGCGAATTCACAGATACGCAGTATTTT. Its translation is CASSLDGLAGEFTDTQYF.

This clonotype was counted a few times. V is TRBV20-1 and J is TRBJ2-7; 11 bases align to TRBD2. This CDR3 region has 17 residues. Trimming took 2 bases from V and 1 from J; bases not matched to a gene: 10. Germline CDR1 and CDR2: DFQATT and SNEGSKA (reference sequence). CDR3 coding DNA: TGCAGTGCTAGACCTCCTAATCCTAGCGGGAGGTCCTACGAGCAGTACTTC. The encoded protein is CSARPPNPSGRSYEQYF.

This clonotype was observed at least ten times. The gene calls are TRBV7-9 and TRBJ1-5; D unresolved. Between the trimmed V and J ends, which lost 5 bases and 4 bases, there was a span of 15 bases. The germline V gene has CDR1 SEHNR and CDR2 FQNEAQ (reference sequence). There are 15 residues in the CDR3. CDR3 DNA sequence: TGTGCCAGCAGCCCCGGAGGGAGTTGGAATCAGCCCCAGCATTTT. It yields the protein CASSPGGSWNQPQHF.

This clonotype was seen at least ten times. CDR3 protein: CATSQRGGGLSEKLFF. The DNA for the CDR3 is TGTGCCACCAGCCAGAGGGGCGGGGGGCTTAGTGAAAAACTGTTTTTT. The V and J genes are TRBV15 and TRBJ1-4; a possible D gene is TRBD1 (6 bases). Germline V gives CDR1 LNHNV, CDR2 YYDKDF (reference sequence). With 5 bases removed from V and 7 bases from J, the gap between germline ends came to 20 bases. The CDR3 covers 16 residues.

J is TRBJ2-6 and V is TRBV5-6; D remains unclear. Trimming removed 4 bases at V and 4 bases at J, with 12 bases between. Germline V CDR1 and CDR2: SGHDT, YYEEEE. The CDR3 extends over 15 amino acids. The CDR3 sequence: CASSPRGLGANVLTF. The DNA of the CDR3 is TGTGCCAGCAGCCCCCGAGGATTAGGGGCCAACGTCCTGACTTTC.

The V gene is TRBV19, the J gene TRBJ1-1; maybe TRBD1 (6 bases). CDR3 length equals 12 residues. The V end lost 7 bases, the J end lost 3 bases, and 9 bases lay between the germline ends. Germline V CDR1 and CDR2: LNHDA, SQIVND (reference sequence). The CDR3 bases are TGTGCCAGTAAGGACAGCTACACTGAAGCTTTCTTT. Its translation: CASKDSYTEAFF.

The chain carries TRBV9 and TRBJ2-3, with D possibly being TRBD2 (5 bases). Germline CDR1 SGDLS, CDR2 YYNGEE. This CDR3 has 14 residues. Trimming stripped 4 bases from V and 8 bases from J, with 17 bases between. For the CDR3, the DNA is TGTGCCAGCAGCCCAGGCCTAGCTCCCACTACGCAGTATTTT. It codes for CASSPGLAPTTQYF.

This clonotype came up a few times. The genes are TRBV6-5 and TRBJ1-6; D might be TRBD1 (5 bases). The germline CDR1 and CDR2 sequences are MNHEY and SVGAGI. This CDR3 has 16 amino acids. Trimming shortened V by 3 bases and J by 10 bases, and 19 bases separated the two germline ends. This CDR3 reads CASSYTPAAGNSPLHF. CDR3 nucleotide sequence: TGTGCCAGCAGTTATACCCCAGCTGCAGGGAACTCACCCCTCCACTTT.

The chain combines TRBV7-9 with TRBJ1-6, with a weak D call TRBD1 (5 bases). The CDR3 has 13 residues. CDR1 is SEHNR, CDR2 FQNEAQ, per germline (reference sequence). Trimming cost V 1 base and J 14 bases, with 12 bases left between them. CDR3 nucleotides: TGTGCCAGCAGCTTAGACCCGCTGGACACCCTCCACTTT. Translated: CASSLDPLDTLHF.

This sequence joins TRBV7-2 and TRBJ2-2; a possible D gene is TRBD2 (5 bases). Trimming left V 11 bases short and J 3 bases short, with 19 bases between. This CDR3 is built from 15 residues. The germline CDR1 and CDR2 sequences are SGHTA and FQGNSA. The CDR3 protein is CAGIGGSHYTGELFF. For the CDR3, the DNA is TGTGCCGGCATCGGCGGGTCACACTACACCGGGGAGCTGTTTTTT.

The chain employs TRBV4-1 and TRBJ2-5; TRBD1 agrees at 10 bases. Germline loops: CDR1 MGHRA, CDR2 YSYEKL. V shed 3 bases, J shed 4 bases, and the junction held 5 bases outside the gene matches. This CDR3 has 15 amino acids. In nucleotides, the CDR3 is TGCGCCAGCAGCCATGAGACAGGGGGCTTAGAGACCCAGTACTTC. Protein product: CASSHETGGLETQYF.

A few counts support this clonotype. The gene calls are TRBV7-9 and TRBJ2-2, with 7 bases that match TRBD1. Trimming took 5 bases from V and 4 from J; bases not matched to a gene: 7. CDR1 and CDR2 (germline): SEHNR, FQNEAQ (reference sequence). CDR3 length: 15 amino acids. The CDR3 sequence is CASSRPTGSTGELFF. The DNA for the CDR3 is TGTGCCAGCAGCCGACCGACAGGGTCCACCGGGGAGCTGTTTTTT.

This clonotype appeared many times. Germline is not matched at one junction end, which may reflect a read error. The chain is built from TRBV9 and TRBJ2-2; the D is unclear. Germline V lookup: CDR1 SGDLS, CDR2 YYNGEE. The CDR3 sequence is 16 residues long. For the CDR3, the DNA is TGTGCCAACAGCGTAGCTACGTTGGAGCACACCGGGGAGCTGTTTTTT. Translation gives CANSVATLEHTGELFF.

This chain connects TRBV6-6 to TRBJ1-5; a weak D match, TRBD1 (6 bases). Germline loops: CDR1 MNHNY, CDR2 SVGAGI (reference sequence). V lost 5 bases to trimming and J lost 6 bases, with 11 bases between them. The CDR3 is 13 amino acids. CDR3 loop: CASSERGTQPQHF. The CDR3 nucleotides read TGTGCCAGCAGTGAAAGGGGGACTCAGCCCCAGCATTTT.

This clonotype was found many times. The chain couples TRBV2 to TRBJ1-5; D is possibly TRBD1 (5 bases). V lost 6 bases, J lost 7 bases, and 19 bases lay in between. The CDR3 has 15 residues. Germline CDR1 reads SNHLY; CDR2 reads FYNNEI. CDR3: CASSGDQVSLQPQHF. DNA of the CDR3: TGTGCCAGCAGCGGGGACCAGGTATCCCTCCAGCCCCAGCATTTT. The full variable domain, in which reference TRBV2 and TRBJ1-5 provide the parts outside the CDR3, is EPEVTQTPSHQVTQMGQEVILRCVPISNHLYFYWYRQILGQKVEFLVSFYNNEISEKSEIFDDQFSVERPDGSNFTLKIRSTKLEDSAMYFCASSGDQVSLQPQHFGDGTRLSIL.

A few counts support this clonotype. The rearrangement links TRBV12-3 or TRBV12-4 to TRBJ1-5; maybe TRBD1 (6 bases). V gave up 5 bases and J gave up 6 bases, with 17 bases separating them. This CDR3 has 15 amino acids. CDR3 loop: CASSNFDRTFQPQHF. The CDR3 region has the DNA TGTGCCAGCAGTAACTTTGACAGGACTTTTCAGCCCCAGCATTTT.

This clonotype was seen at least ten times. The V and J genes are TRBV12-3 or TRBV12-4 and TRBJ2-5; no definite D call. The CDR3 covers 13 residues. The V and J ends lost 4 bases and 1 base respectively, with 7 bases between them. DNA for the CDR3: TGTGCCAGCAGTTCGACATCCCAAGAGACCCAGTACTTC. Encoded protein: CASSSTSQETQYF.

The rearrangement links TRBV5-1 to TRBJ2-5; possible D gene TRBD2, 5 bases. The CDR3 is 19 amino acids. CDR1 and CDR2 from the germline V gene are SGHRS and YFSETQ. V lost 0 bases and J lost 0, with 21 bases in between. The chain's CDR3 is CASSLAWEGLAPNQETQYF. The CDR3 DNA sequence: TGCGCCAGCAGCTTGGCCTGGGAAGGGCTAGCCCCAAACCAAGAGACCCAGTACTTC.

This clonotype has at least ten counts. CDR3 protein: CATSGQSLYEQYF. The CDR3 DNA sequence: TGTGCCACATCTGGACAGTCCCTCTACGAGCAGTACTTC. The V call is TRBV24-1, the J call TRBJ2-7; possibly TRBD1 for D (6 bases). V was shortened by 10 bases and J by 3 bases, with 15 bases between the two germline ends. The germline CDR1 and CDR2 sequences are KGHDR and SFDVKD. The length of the CDR3 is 13 residues.

Here the CDR3 DNA reads TGTGCCAGCAGCGGCCTAGGACAGGGATACGAGCAGTACTTC. Translated, it gives CASSGLGQGYEQYF. V and J are TRBV7-9 and TRBJ2-7; 8 positions match TRBD1. Per the germline V gene, CDR1 is SEHNR and CDR2 is FQNEAQ (reference sequence). This CDR3 is built from 14 residues. J was trimmed by 4 bases and V by 5 bases; bases with no gene match: 7.

About this clonotype: A much more abundant neighbour one base away suggests this may be a read error. The rearrangement uses TRBV15 and TRBJ1-1; D uncertain. Trimming pared 2 bases from V and 6 bases from J, leaving 10 bases between. Germline V CDR1 and CDR2: LNHNV, YYDKDF (reference sequence). The CDR3 has 13 amino acids. In DNA, the CDR3 is TGTGCCACCAGCAGAACCGCTGGGTCTGAAGCTTTCTTT. Its protein product is CATSRTAGSEAFF.